The clone carrying this T cell receptor beta chain was observed once. Its antigen is not known. Template material for amplifying TCR beta CDR3 regions consisted of RNA transcripts. An initial round of RT-PCR targeting the TCR CDR3 relied on the HTBI primer set. TCRdb re-derived calls from the multiplex PCR reads in MiXCR, one entry per CDR3 protein. Of about 720,000 distinct CDR3 sequences listed, about a sixth are singletons. The data are from a study of T cells in Graves' hyperthyroidism and ophthalmopathy. The V gene end was trimmed by 0 bases and the J gene end by 7 bases; junction bases not matched to a gene: 3. Germline V gives CDR1 SGHRS, CDR2 YFSETQ. This CDR3 is built from 13 residues. Regarding the study as a whole: A 13 V-J model separated ophthalmopathy from stable hyperthyroidism.

The source material was blood. This clonotype was sampled from a man aged 18 to 29 with Graves' hyperthyroidism. This chain links TRBV5-1 with TRBJ1-1; TRBD1 matches at 7 bases. CDR3 loop: CASSLERDSEAFF. The CDR3 nucleotides read TGCGCCAGCAGCTTGGAACGGGACAGTGAAGCTTTCTTT.